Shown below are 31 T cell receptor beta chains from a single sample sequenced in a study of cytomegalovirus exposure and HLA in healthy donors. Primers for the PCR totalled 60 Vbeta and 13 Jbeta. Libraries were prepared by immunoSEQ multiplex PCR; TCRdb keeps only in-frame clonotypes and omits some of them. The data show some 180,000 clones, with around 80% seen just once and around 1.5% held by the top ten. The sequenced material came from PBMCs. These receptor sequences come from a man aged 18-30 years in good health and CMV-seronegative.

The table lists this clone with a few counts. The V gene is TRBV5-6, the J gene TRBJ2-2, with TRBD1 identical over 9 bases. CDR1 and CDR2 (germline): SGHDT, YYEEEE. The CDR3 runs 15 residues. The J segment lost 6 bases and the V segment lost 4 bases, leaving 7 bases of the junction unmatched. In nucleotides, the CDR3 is TGTGCCAGCAGCCCCGGGACAGGGCCTGCCGGGGAGCTGTTTTTT. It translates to CASSPGTGPAGELFF.

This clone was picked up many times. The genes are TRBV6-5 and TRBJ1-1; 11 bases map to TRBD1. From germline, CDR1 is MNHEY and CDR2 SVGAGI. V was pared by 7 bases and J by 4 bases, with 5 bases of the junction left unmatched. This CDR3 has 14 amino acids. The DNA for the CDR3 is TGTGCCAGCACCGGACAGGGGGCGGCCACTGAAGCTTTCTTT. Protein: CASTGQGAATEAFF.

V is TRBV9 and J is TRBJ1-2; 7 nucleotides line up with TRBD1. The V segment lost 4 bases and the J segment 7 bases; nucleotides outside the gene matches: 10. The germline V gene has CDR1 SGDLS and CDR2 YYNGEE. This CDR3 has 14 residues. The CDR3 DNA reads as TGTGCCAGCAGCTCGAGGACAGGAAGGATTGGCTACACCTTC. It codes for CASSSRTGRIGYTF.

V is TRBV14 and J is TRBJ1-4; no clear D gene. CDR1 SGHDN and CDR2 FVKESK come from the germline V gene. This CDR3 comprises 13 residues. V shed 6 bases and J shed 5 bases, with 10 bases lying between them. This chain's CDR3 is CASSAGLNEKLFF. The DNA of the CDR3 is TGTGCCAGCAGTGCCGGACTCAATGAAAAACTGTTTTTT.

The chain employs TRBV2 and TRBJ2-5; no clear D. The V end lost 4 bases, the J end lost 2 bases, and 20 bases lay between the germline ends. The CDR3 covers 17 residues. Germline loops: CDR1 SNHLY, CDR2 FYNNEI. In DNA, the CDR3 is TGTGCCAGCAGTGGGGTTTTTGAGGAAGGCATTCAAGAGACCCAGTACTTC. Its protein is CASSGVFEEGIQETQYF. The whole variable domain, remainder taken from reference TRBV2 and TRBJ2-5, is EPEVTQTPSHQVTQMGQEVILRCVPISNHLYFYWYRQILGQKVEFLVSFYNNEISEKSEIFDDQFSVERPDGSNFTLKIRSTKLEDSAMYFCASSGVFEEGIQETQYFGPGTRLLVL.

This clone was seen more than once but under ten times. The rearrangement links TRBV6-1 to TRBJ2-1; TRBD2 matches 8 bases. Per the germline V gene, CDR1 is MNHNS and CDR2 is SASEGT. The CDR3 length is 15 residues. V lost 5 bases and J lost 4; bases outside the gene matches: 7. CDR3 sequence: CASSSIGGGYNEQFF. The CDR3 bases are TGTGCCAGCAGTTCGATTGGCGGGGGGTACAATGAGCAGTTCTTC.

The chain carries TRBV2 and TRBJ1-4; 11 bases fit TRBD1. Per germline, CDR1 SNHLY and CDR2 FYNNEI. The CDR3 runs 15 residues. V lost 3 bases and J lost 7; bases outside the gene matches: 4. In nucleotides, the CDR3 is TGTGCCAGCAGTGAGGACAGGGGGCGAGGTGAAAAACTGTTTTTT. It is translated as CASSEDRGRGEKLFF.

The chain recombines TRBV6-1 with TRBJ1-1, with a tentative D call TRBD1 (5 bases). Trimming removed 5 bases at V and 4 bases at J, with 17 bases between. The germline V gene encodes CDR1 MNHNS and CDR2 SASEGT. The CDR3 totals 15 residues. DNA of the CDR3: TGTGCCAGCAGTTCAAGCTATCGACAGACCACTGAAGCTTTCTTT. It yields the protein CASSSSYRQTTEAFF.

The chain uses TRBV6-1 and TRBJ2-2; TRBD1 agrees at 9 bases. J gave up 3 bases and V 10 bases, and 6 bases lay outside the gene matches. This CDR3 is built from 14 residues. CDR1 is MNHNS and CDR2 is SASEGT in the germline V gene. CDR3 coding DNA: TGTGCCATCCAGGACAGGGGTGACACCGGGGAGCTGTTTTTT. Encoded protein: CAIQDRGDTGELFF.

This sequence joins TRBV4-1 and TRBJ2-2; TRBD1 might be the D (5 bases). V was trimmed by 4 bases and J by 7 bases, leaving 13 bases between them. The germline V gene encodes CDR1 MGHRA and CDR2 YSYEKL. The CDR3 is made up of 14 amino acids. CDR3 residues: CASSLRGLGGELFF. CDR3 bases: TGCGCCAGCAGCCTAAGGGGTCTGGGCGGGGAGCTGTTTTTT.

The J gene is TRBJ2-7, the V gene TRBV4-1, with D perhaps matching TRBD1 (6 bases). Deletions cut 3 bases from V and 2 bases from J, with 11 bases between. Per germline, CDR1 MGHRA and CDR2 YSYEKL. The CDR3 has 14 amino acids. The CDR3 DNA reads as TGCGCCAGCAGCCACCGAACAGGGACCTACGAGCAGTACTTC. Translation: CASSHRTGTYEQYF.

CDR3 protein: CASSLEGWRSIQYF. The CDR3 nucleotides read TGTGCCAGCAGCTTGGAGGGCTGGAGGAGCATTCAGTACTTC. The chain is built from TRBV5-4 and TRBJ2-4, with D possibly matching TRBD2 (5 bases). The CDR3 sequence is 14 residues long. Germline V lookup: CDR1 SGHNT, CDR2 YYREEE (reference sequence). With 0 bases removed from V and 9 bases from J, the gap between germline ends came to 13 bases.

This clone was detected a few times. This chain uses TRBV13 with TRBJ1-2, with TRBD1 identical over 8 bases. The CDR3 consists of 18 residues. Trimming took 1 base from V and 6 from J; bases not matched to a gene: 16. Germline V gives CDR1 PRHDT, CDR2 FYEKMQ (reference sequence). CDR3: CASSLVGYGQGARDGYTF. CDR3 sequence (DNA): TGTGCCAGCAGCTTAGTAGGGTACGGGCAGGGGGCTAGGGATGGCTACACCTTC.

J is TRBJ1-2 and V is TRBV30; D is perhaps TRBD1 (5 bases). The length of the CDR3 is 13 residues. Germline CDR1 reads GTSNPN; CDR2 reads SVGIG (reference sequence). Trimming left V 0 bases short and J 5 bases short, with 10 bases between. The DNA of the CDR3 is TGTGCCTGGAGTGTGAGGTCAGGGTATGGCTACACCTTC. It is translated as CAWSVRSGYGYTF.

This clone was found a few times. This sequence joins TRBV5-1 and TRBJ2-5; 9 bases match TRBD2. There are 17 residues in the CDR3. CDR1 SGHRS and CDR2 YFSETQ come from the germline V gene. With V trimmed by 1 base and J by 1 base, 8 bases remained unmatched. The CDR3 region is CASSLTVGGRVQETQYF. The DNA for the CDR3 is TGCGCCAGCAGCTTGACGGTGGGCGGGAGGGTCCAAGAGACCCAGTACTTC.

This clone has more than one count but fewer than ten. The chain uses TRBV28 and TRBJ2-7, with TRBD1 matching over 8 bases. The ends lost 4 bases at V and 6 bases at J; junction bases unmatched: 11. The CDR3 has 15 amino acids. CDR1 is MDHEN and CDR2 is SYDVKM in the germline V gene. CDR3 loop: CASSYTGTGLGEQYF. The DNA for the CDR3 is TGTGCCAGCAGTTATACCGGGACAGGCCTCGGCGAGCAGTACTTC.

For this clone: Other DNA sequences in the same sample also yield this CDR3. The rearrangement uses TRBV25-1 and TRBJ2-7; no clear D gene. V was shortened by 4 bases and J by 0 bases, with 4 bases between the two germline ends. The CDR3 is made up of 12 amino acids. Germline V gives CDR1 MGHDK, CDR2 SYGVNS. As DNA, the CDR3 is TGTGCCAGCAGTGCGTCCTCCTACGAGCAGTACTTC. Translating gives CASSASSYEQYF.

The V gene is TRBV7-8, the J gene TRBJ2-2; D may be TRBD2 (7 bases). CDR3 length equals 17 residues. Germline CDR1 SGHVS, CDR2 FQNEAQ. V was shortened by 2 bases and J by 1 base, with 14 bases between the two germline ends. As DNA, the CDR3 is TGTGCCAGCAGCTTAATAGGGCGGGGGCAGAACACCGGGGAGCTGTTTTTT. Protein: CASSLIGRGQNTGELFF.

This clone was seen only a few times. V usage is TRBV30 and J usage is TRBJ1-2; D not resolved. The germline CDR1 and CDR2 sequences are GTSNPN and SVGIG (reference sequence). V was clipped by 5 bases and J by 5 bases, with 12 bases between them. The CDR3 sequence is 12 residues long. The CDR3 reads CAWAVNTYGYTF. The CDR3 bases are TGTGCCTGGGCCGTTAATACATATGGCTACACCTTC. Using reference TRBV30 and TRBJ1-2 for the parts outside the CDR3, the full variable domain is SQTIHQWPATLVQPVGSPLSLECTVEGTSNPNLYWYRQAAGRGLQLLFYSVGIGQISSEVPQNLSASRPQDRQFILSSKKLLLSDSGFYLCAWAVNTYGYTFGSGTRLTVV.

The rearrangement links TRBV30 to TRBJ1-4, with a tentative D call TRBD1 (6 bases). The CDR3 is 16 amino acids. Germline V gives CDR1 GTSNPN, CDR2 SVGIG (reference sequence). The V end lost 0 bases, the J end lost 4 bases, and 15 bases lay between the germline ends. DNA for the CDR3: TGTGCCTGGAGTGTACTGCTGTGGGACAATAATGAAAAACTGTTTTTT. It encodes CAWSVLLWDNNEKLFF.

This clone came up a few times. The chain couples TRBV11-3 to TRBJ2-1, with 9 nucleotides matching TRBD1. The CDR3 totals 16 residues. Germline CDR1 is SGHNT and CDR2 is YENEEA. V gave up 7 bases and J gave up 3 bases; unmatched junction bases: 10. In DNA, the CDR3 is TGTGCCAGCAATCCTCGGGGACAGGGTCACTACAATGAGCAGTTCTTC. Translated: CASNPRGQGHYNEQFF.

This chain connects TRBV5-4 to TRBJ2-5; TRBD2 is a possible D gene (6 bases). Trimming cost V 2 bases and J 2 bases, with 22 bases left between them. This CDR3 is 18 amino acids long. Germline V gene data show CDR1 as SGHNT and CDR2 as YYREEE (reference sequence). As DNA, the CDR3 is TGTGCCAGCAGCTTCGGACTAAATAACCCTCCCCCACAAGAGACCCAGTACTTC. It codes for CASSFGLNNPPPQETQYF.

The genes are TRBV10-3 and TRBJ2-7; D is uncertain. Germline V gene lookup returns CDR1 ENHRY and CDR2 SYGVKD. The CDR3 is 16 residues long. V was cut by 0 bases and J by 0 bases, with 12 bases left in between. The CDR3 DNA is TGTGCCATCAGTGAGTCGTCGAGACAAACCTCCTACGAGCAGTACTTC. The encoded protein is CAISESSRQTSYEQYF.

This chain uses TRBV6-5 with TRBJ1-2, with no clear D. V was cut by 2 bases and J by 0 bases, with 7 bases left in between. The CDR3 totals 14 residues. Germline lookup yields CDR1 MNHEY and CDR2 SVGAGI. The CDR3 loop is CASSYLGPNYGYTF. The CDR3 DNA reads TGTGCCAGCAGTTACCTTGGCCCTAACTATGGCTACACCTTC.

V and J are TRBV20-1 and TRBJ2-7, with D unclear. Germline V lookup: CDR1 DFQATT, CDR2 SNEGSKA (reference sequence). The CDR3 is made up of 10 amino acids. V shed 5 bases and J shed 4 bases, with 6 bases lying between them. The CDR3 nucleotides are TGCAGTGCTCTCTTATACGAGCAGTACTTC. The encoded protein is CSALLYEQYF.

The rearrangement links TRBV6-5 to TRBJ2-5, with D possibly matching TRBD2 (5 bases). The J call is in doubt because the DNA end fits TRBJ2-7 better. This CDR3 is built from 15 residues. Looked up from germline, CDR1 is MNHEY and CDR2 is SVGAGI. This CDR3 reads CASSYSRDITSEQYF. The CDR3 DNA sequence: TGTGCCAGCAGTTACAGCCGGGATATTACGAGCGAGCAGTACTTC.

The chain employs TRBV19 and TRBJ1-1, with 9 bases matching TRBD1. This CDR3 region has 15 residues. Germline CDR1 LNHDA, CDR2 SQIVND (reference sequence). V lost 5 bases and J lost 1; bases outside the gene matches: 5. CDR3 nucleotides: TGTGCCAGTAGTGCGACAGGGGGACCGAACACTGAAGCTTTCTTT. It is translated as CASSATGGPNTEAFF.

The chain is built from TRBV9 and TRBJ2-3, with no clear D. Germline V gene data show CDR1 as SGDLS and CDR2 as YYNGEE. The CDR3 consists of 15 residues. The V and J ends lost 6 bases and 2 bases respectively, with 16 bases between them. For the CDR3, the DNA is TGTGCCAGCAACCCCGGGTCGGGTAACACAGATACGCAGTATTTT. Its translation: CASNPGSGNTDTQYF.

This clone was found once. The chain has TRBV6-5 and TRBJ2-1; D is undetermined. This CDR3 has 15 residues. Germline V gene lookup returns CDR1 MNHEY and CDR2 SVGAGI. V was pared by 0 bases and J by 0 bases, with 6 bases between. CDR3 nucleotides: TGTGCCAGCAGTTACTCGATCGGCTCCTACAATGAGCAGTTCTTC. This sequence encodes CASSYSIGSYNEQFF.

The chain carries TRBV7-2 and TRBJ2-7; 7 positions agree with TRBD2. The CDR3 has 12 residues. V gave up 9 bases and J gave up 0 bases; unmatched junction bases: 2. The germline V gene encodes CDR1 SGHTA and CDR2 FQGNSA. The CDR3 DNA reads TGTGCCAGTCGCGGGGGCTCCTACGAGCAGTACTTC. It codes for CASRGGSYEQYF.

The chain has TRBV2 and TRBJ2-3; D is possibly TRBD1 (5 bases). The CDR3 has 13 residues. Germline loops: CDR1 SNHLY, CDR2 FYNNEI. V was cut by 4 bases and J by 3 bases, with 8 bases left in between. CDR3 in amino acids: CASSVQATDTQYF. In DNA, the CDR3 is TGTGCCAGCAGTGTACAGGCGACAGATACGCAGTATTTT. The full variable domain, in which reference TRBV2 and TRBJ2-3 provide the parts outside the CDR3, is EPEVTQTPSHQVTQMGQEVILRCVPISNHLYFYWYRQILGQKVEFLVSFYNNEISEKSEIFDDQFSVERPDGSNFTLKIRSTKLEDSAMYFCASSVQATDTQYFGPGTRLTVL.